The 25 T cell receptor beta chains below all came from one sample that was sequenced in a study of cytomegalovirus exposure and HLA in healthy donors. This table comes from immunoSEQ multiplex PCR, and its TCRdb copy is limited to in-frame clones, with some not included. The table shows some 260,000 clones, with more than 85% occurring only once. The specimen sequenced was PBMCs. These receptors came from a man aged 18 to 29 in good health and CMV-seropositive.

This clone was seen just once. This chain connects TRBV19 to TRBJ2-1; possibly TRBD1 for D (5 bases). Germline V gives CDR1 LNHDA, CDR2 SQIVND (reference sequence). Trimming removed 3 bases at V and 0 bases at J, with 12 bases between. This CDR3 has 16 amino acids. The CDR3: CASSMGPGRSYNEQFF. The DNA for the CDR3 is TGTGCCAGTAGTATGGGTCCAGGGCGCTCCTACAATGAGCAGTTCTTC.

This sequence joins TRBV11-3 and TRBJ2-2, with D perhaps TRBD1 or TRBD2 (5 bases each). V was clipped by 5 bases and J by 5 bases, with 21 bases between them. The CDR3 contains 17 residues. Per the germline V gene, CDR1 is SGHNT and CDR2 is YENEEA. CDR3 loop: CASSRKVRGVKTGELFF. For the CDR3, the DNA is TGTGCCAGCAGCCGGAAGGTGAGGGGAGTAAAGACCGGGGAGCTGTTTTTT. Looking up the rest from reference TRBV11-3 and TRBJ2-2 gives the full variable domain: EAGVVQSPRYKIIEKKQPVAFWCNPISGHNTLYWYLQNLGQGPELLIRYENEEAVDDSQLPKDRFSAERLKGVDSTLKIQPAELGDSAVYLCASSRKVRGVKTGELFFGEGSRLTVL.

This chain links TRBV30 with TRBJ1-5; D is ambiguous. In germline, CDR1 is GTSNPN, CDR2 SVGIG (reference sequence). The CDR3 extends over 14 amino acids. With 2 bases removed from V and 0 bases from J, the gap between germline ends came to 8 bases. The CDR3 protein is CAWSPQYSNQPQHF. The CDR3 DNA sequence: TGTGCCTGGAGTCCACAGTATAGCAATCAGCCCCAGCATTTT.

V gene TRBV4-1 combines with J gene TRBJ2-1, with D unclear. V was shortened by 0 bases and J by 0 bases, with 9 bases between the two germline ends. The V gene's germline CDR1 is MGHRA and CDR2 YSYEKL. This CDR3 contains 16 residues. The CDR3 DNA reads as TGCGCCAGCAGCCAAGACGCCCTAAGCTCCTACAATGAGCAGTTCTTC. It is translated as CASSQDALSSYNEQFF.

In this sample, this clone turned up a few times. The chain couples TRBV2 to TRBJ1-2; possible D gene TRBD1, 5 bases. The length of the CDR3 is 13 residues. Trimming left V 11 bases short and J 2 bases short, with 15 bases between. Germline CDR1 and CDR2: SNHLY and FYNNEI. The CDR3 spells CALLEGLNYGYTF. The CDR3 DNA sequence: TGTGCCCTTCTGGAGGGACTGAACTATGGCTACACCTTC. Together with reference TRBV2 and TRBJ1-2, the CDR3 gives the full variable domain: EPEVTQTPSHQVTQMGQEVILRCVPISNHLYFYWYRQILGQKVEFLVSFYNNEISEKSEIFDDQFSVERPDGSNFTLKIRSTKLEDSAMYFCALLEGLNYGYTFGSGTRLTVV.

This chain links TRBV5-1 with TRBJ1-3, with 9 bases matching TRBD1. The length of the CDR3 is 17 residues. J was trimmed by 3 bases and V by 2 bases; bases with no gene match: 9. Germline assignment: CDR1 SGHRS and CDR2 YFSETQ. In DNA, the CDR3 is TGCGCCAGCAGCTTCACAGGGGGCGCTTTGGATGGAAACACCATATATTTT. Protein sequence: CASSFTGGALDGNTIYF.

CDR3 loop: CASSLLTGEPGYTF. The CDR3 region has the DNA TGTGCCAGCAGTTTACTCACAGGGGAGCCGGGCTACACCTTC. The chain has TRBV6-5 and TRBJ1-2, with 7 bases fitting TRBD1. The germline gives CDR1 MNHEY, CDR2 SVGAGI. J was trimmed by 8 bases and V by 4 bases; bases with no gene match: 10. The length of the CDR3 is 14 residues.

CDR3 loop: CASSHRVENNQPQHF. CDR3 bases: TGTGCCAGCAGTCACAGGGTCGAGAACAATCAGCCCCAGCATTTT. The chain is built from TRBV6-1 and TRBJ1-5, with D possibly TRBD1 on 6 matching bases. V lost 5 bases and J 3 bases, leaving 14 bases between the germline ends. The germline V gene encodes CDR1 MNHNS and CDR2 SASEGT. This CDR3 is built from 15 residues.

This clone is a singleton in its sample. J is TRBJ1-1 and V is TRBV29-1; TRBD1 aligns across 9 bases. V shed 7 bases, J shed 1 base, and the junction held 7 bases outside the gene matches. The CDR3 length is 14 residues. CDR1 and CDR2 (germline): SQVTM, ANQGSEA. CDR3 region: CSASLGQGNTEAFF. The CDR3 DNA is TGCAGCGCCTCCCTGGGACAGGGGAACACTGAAGCTTTCTTT.

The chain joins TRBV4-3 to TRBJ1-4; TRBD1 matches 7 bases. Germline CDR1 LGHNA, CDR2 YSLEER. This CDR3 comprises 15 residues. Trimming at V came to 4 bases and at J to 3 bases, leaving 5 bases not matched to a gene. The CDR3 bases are TGCGCCAGCAGCCGACTAACAGGGGCTAATGAAAAACTGTTTTTT. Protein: CASSRLTGANEKLFF.

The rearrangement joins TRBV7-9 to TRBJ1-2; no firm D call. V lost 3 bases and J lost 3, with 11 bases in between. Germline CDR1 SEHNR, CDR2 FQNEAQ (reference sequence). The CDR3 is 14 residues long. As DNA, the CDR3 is TGTGCCAGCAGCTTTTTGAGCCTAGACTATGGCTACACCTTC. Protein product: CASSFLSLDYGYTF.

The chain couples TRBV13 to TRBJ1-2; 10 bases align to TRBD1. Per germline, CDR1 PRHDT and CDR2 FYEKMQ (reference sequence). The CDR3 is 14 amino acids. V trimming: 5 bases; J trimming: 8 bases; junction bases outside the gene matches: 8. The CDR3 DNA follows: TGTGCCAGCAGCGGACAGGGGGTTCGGGAAGGCTACACCTTC. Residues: CASSGQGVREGYTF.

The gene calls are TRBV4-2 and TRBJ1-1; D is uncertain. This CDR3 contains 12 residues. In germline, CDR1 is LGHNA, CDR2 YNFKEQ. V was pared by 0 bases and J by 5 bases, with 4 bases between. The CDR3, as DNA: TGTGCCAGCAGCCAAGAGCGAACTGAAGCTTTCTTT. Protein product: CASSQERTEAFF.

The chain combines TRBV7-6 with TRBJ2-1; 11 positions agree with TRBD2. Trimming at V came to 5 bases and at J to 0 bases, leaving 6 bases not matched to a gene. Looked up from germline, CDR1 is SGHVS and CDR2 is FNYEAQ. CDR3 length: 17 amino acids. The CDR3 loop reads CASSGSGRGGSYNEQFF. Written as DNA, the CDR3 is TGTGCCAGCAGCGGTAGCGGGAGGGGGGGCTCCTACAATGAGCAGTTCTTC.

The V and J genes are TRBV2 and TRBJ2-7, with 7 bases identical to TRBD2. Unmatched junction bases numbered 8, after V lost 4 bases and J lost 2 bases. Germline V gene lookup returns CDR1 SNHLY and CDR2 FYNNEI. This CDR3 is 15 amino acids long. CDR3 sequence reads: CASSVGTSETYEQYF. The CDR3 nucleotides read TGTGCCAGCAGTGTAGGAACTAGCGAAACCTACGAGCAGTACTTC.

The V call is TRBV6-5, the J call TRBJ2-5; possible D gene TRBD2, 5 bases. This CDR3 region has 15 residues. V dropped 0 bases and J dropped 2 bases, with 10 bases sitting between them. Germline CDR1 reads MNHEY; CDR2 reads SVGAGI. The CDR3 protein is CASSYSPGIQETQYF. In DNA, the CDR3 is TGTGCCAGCAGTTACTCCCCGGGGATACAAGAGACCCAGTACTTC.

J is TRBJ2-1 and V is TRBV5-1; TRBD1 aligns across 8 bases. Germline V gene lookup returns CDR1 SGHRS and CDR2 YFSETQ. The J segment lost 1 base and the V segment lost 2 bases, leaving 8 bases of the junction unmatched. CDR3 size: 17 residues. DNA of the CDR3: TGCGCCAGCAGCTTTCTGTTACAGGGGGGTTCCTACAATGAGCAGTTCTTC. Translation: CASSFLLQGGSYNEQFF.

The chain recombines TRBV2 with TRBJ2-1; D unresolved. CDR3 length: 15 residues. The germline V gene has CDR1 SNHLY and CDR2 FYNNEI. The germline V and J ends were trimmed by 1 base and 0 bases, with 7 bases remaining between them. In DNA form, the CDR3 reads TGTGCCAGCAGTGAAGACCGTCTCTCCTACAATGAGCAGTTCTTC. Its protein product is CASSEDRLSYNEQFF.

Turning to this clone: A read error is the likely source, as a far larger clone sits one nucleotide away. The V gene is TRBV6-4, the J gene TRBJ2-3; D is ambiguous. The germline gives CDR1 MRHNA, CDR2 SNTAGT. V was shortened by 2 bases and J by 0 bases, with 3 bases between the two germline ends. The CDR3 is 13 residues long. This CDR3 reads CASSDRSTDTQYF. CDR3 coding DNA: TGTGCCAGCAGTGACAGGAGCACAGATACGCAGTATTTT.

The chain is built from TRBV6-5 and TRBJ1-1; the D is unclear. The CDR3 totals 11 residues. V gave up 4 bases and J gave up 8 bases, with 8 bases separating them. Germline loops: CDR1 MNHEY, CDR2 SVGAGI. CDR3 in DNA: TGTGCCAGCAGTTTCGCAGCCGAAGCTTTCTTT. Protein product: CASSFAAEAFF.

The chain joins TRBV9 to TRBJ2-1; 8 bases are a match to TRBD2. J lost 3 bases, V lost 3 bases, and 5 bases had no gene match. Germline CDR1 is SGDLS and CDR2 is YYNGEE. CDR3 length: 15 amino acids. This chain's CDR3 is CASSAIAGNYNEQFF. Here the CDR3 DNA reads TGTGCCAGCAGCGCCATAGCGGGAAACTACAATGAGCAGTTCTTC.

The CDR3 sequence: CAGGEGETQYF. CDR3 nucleotide sequence: TGTGCCGGGGGAGAGGGAGAGACCCAGTACTTC. The chain recombines TRBV2 with TRBJ2-5; D is perhaps TRBD1 or TRBD2 (5 bases each). This CDR3 is 11 amino acids long. The V and J ends lost 11 bases and 4 bases respectively, with 11 bases between them. CDR1 is SNHLY, CDR2 FYNNEI, per germline.

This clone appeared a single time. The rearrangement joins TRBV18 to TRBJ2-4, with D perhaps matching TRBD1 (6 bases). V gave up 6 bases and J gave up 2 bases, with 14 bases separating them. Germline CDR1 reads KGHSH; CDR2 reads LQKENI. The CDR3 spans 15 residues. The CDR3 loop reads CASSPTTGTKNIQYF. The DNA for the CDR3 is TGTGCCAGCTCGCCTACCACAGGGACCAAAAACATTCAGTACTTC. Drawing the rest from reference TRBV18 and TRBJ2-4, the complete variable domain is NAGVMQNPRHLVRRRGQEARLRCSPMKGHSHVYWYRQLPEEGLKFMVYLQKENIIDESGMPKERFSAEFPKEGPSILRIQQVVRGDSAAYFCASSPTTGTKNIQYFGAGTRLSVL.

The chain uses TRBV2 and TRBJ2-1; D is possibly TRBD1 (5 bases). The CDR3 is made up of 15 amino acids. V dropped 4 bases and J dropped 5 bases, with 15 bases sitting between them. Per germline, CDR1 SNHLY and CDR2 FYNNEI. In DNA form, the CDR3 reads TGTGCCAGCAGTGCAGCAAGGACATACAACAATGAGCAGTTCTTC. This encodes CASSAARTYNNEQFF.

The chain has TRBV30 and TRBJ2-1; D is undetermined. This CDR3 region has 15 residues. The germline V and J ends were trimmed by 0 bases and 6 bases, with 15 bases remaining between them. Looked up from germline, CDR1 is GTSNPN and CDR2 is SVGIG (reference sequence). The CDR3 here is CAWSVSASSVNEQFF. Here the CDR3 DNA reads TGTGCCTGGAGTGTGAGTGCTAGTAGTGTCAATGAGCAGTTCTTC.